This T cell receptor (beta chain) appears in the sequencing data of a study of blood T cell repertoires in COVID-19 (dated by TCRdb to 2020 to 2022). Concerning the study at large: The collaborator samples originated in the United States, Italy and Spain and spanned the acute and convalescent phases of COVID-19. The material from the prospective study consisted of cDNA or gDNA derived from T cells, B-cell-depleted T cells, or PBMCs. Subjects who had been exposed to COVID-19, were actively infected with it, or had recovered from it provided the deeply sampled blood TCRbeta repertoires that made up the dataset. The repertoires were released in a freely available public database intended as a resource for research on the immune response to SARS-CoV-2. The samples were drawn from the first 160 participants of the ongoing ImmuneRACE study and from 950 to 1,500 subjects provided by 6 global collaborators. The sample metadata nearly always contained a de-identified subject ID, COVID-19 status, age in years and sex. Where available, HLA class I and class II types were obtained from metadata supplied by the sample provider rather than from assay-based typing. Results the study describes overall, beyond this receptor: The quantity of clinical and demographic metadata differed by source and by participant and was supplied without curation.

V is pruned by 2 bases and J by 8 bases, leaving 8 bases of the junction without a gene match. The CDR1 and CDR2 encoded by the germline V gene (reference sequence) are SEHNR and FQNEAQ. Taken from cysteine to phenylalanine, the CDR3 has 14 residues. This entry keeps only the CDR3 DNA: 42 bases, framed from base 1. This clone was seen a single time. There is no known antigen for this receptor. No base qualities exist here, and no much larger clone lies one base off it. Participants in the prospective study were enrolled through a virtual design, were aged roughly 18 to 90 years, and lived in under 25 United States geographic areas. In the prospective study, cohorts were assigned on the basis of participant-reported clinical history obtained from a screening survey and a study questionnaire. Recovered participants in ImmuneRACE Cohort 3 were defined as having two consecutive negative NP/OP PCR tests, clearance from a healthcare professional, or resolution of symptoms. In the prospective study, mobile phlebotomists collected whole blood, serum and a nasopharyngeal or oropharyngeal swab from each participant. Participants in the prospective study had the option to provide additional blood draws and questionnaires over an approximately 2-month period. Before DNA extraction, prospective study blood samples were shipped either frozen or at room temperature.

The immunoSEQ Assay, a bias-controlled multiplex PCR, was used to amplify TCRbeta CDR3 regions from genomic DNA. The paper's data handling went like this. The number of nucleated cells in each sample was estimated by amplification of reference gene primers within the assay. To quantify the absolute abundance of each unique TCRbeta CDR3 rearrangement, sequence reads were collapsed and filtered. For each sample, productive Simpson clonality was calculated by taking the square root of Simpson's diversity index across productive rearrangements. Imported from immuneACCESS, the table was reduced by TCRdb to in-frame sequences with V and J called. These copies leave out some clones; in studies compared against another copy, an unresolved V gene accounts for under half, and the cause of the remainder is not known. V, J and clone size were drawn from that table, and D and trimming were deduced from the DNA. The table for this sample lists a few hundred thousand clones; 80% to 90% of them were counted only once. Of the sample, 2.2% is held by the ten largest clones.

The sequence is built from TRBV7-9 and TRBJ1-2; TRBD1 agrees with 7 junctional bases. The origin of this receptor is a man aged 25-40 years who had recovered from COVID-19. Sequenced material: PBMCs or T cells enriched from blood (not recorded which). The CDR3 protein sequence reads: CASSLSDRDLGYTF. The bases are TGTGCCAGCAGCTTAAGCGACAGGGACCTGGGCTACACCTTC.